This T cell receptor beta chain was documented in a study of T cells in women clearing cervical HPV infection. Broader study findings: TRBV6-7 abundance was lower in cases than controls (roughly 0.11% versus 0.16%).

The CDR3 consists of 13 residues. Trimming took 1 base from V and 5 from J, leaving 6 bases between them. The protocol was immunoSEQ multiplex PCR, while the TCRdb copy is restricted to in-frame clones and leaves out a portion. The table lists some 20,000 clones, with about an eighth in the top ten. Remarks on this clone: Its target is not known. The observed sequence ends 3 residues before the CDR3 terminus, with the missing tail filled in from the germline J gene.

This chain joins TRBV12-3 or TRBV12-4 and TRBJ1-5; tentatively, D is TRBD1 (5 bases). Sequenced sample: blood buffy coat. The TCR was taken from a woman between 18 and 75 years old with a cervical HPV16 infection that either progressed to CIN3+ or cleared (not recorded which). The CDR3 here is CASSLGGDQPQHF. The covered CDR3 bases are TGTGCCAGCAGTTTAGGGGGGGATCAGCCC.